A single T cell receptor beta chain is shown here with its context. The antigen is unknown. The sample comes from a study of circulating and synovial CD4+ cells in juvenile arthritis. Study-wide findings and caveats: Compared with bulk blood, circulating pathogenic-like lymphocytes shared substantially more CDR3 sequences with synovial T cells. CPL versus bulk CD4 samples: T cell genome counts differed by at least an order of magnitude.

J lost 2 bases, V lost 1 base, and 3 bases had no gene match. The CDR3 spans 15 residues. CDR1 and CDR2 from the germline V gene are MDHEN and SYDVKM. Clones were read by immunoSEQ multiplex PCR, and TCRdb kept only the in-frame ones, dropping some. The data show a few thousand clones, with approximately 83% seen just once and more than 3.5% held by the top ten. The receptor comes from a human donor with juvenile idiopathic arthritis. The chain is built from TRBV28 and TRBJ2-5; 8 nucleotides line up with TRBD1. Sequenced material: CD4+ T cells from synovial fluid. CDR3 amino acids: CASSLSRQGQETQYF. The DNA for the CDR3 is TGTGCCAGCAGTTTATCCCGACAGGGGCAAGAGACCCAGTACTTC.